The 10 T cell receptor beta chains presented below share a single source sample, sequenced in a study of cytomegalovirus exposure and HLA in healthy donors. The PCR made use of 60 Vbeta and 13 Jbeta primers. The table came from immunoSEQ multiplex PCR; TCRdb's copy has only in-frame clones and leaves some out. The data contain about 180,000 clones, more than 70% of them singletons. Sequencing was performed on PBMCs. The origin of the receptors is a girl between 5 and 17 years old in good health and CMV-seropositive.

The chain recombines TRBV10-3 with TRBJ2-3, with 7 nucleotides matching TRBD2. CDR1 ENHRY and CDR2 SYGVKD come from the germline V gene. This CDR3 has 21 amino acids. Trimming cost V 2 bases and J 1 base; bases outside gene matches: 21. CDR3 sequence (DNA): TGTGCCATCAGTGAGCCTACGGGAGGAGCCAAAAAGGTGGTAGGCACAGATACGCAGTATTTT. Protein: CAISEPTGGAKKVVGTDTQYF.

The chain is built from TRBV18 and TRBJ2-3; no definite D call. Trimming removed 3 bases from V and 3 bases from J, with 7 bases in between. Germline V gene sequence: CDR1 KGHSH, CDR2 LQKENI. CDR3 length: 13 amino acids. CDR3 nucleotide sequence: TGTGCCAGCTCACCCCGGTGGACAGATACGCAGTATTTT. Its protein product is CASSPRWTDTQYF.

The chain links TRBV4-1 to TRBJ2-3, with 14 nucleotides matching TRBD2. This CDR3 comprises 19 residues. Trimming at V came to 2 bases and at J to 1 base, leaving 8 bases not matched to a gene. Germline lookup yields CDR1 MGHRA and CDR2 YSYEKL. The CDR3 is CASSQPGTSGRKGTDTQYF. The CDR3 nucleotides are TGCGCCAGCAGCCAACCCGGGACTAGCGGGAGAAAGGGCACAGATACGCAGTATTTT.

The J gene is TRBJ2-7, the V gene TRBV10-1; 7 bases agree with TRBD1. This CDR3 has 17 residues. Germline V gives CDR1 WNHNN, CDR2 SYGVQD (reference sequence). V was pared by 2 bases and J by 2 bases, with 12 bases of the junction left unmatched. The CDR3: CASSEAWGTDRPYEQYF. CDR3 bases: TGCGCCAGCAGTGAGGCCTGGGGGACAGACCGACCCTACGAGCAGTACTTC.

The chain combines TRBV6-6 with TRBJ2-7; TRBD2 matches 11 bases. The germline gives CDR1 MNHNY, CDR2 SVGAGI (reference sequence). The CDR3 is 14 residues long. V lost 7 bases, J lost 3 bases, and 5 bases stayed unmatched. The DNA of the CDR3 is TGTGCCAGCAACCTAGCGGGAGGCCTCTACGAGCAGTACTTC. Encoded protein: CASNLAGGLYEQYF.

The chain employs TRBV4-1 and TRBJ2-1; 10 bases are shared with TRBD2. J gave up 7 bases and V 1 base, and 13 bases lay outside the gene matches. The CDR3 is 18 residues long. Per germline, CDR1 MGHRA and CDR2 YSYEKL. The DNA for the CDR3 is TGCGCCAGCAGCCAAGGGGTGGCGAGCGGGAGGGCCGGGAATGAGCAGTTCTTC. The encoded protein is CASSQGVASGRAGNEQFF.

The chain carries TRBV6-1 and TRBJ1-2; possibly TRBD1 for D (5 bases). The CDR3 is 15 amino acids. CDR1 and CDR2 from the germline V gene are MNHNS and SASEGT. V gave up 7 bases and J gave up 8 bases, with 23 bases separating them. DNA of the CDR3: TGTGCCAGCACCTGGGGGGAAAACAGGATAGGAGGCTACACCTTC. Encoded protein: CASTWGENRIGGYTF.

The J gene is TRBJ2-4, the V gene TRBV29-1; D may be TRBD2 (5 bases). CDR1 is SQVTM, CDR2 ANQGSEA, per germline. The CDR3 sequence is 14 residues long. Trimming took 4 bases from V and 3 from J, leaving 13 bases between them. Here the CDR3 reads CSVVLGVVKNIQYF. The CDR3 DNA reads as TGCAGCGTTGTTCTGGGAGTCGTCAAAAACATTCAGTACTTC.

The chain links TRBV25-1 to TRBJ1-1; tentatively, D is TRBD1 (5 bases). Germline loops: CDR1 MGHDK, CDR2 SYGVNS. The CDR3 sequence is 15 residues long. Deletions cut 8 bases from V and 3 bases from J, with 19 bases between. CDR3: CASGRTDTWDTEAFF. CDR3 nucleotides: TGTGCCAGCGGAAGGACGGACACATGGGACACTGAAGCTTTCTTT.

J is TRBJ2-7 and V is TRBV6-5, with 9 bases identical to TRBD2. The germline V gene encodes CDR1 MNHEY and CDR2 SVGAGI. This CDR3 has 14 amino acids. V shed 8 bases and J 2 bases; nucleotides not matched to a gene: 7. In DNA form, the CDR3 reads TGTGCCAGCCCCGGGACTAGCACTCCCTACGAGCAGTACTTC. Translated, it gives CASPGTSTPYEQYF.